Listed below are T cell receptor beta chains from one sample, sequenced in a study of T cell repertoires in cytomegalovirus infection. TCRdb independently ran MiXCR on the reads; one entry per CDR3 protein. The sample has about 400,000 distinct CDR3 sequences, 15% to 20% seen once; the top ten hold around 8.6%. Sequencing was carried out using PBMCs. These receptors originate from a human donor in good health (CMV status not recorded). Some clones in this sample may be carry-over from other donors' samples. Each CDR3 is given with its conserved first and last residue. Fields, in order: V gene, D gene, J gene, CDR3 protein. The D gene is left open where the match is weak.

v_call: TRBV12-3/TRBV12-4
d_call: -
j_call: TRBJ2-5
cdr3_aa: CASSSGFAGQETQYF

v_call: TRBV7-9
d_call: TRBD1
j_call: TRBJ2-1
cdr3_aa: CAASSQGRSDNEQFF

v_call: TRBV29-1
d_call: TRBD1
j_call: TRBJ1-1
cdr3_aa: CSVELRTGAFF

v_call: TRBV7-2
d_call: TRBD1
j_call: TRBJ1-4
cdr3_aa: CASSPRDRGWDEKLFF

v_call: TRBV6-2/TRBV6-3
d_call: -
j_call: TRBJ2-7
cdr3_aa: CASRRSSYEQYF

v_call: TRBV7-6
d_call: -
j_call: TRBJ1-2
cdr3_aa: CASSFLSGGYTF

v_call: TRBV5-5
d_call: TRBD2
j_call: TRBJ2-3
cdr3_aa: CASSLGLAGASQYF

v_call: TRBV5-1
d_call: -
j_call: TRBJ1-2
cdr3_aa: CASSIGQPYGYTF

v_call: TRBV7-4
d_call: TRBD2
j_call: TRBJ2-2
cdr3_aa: CASSLALAGFDTGELFF

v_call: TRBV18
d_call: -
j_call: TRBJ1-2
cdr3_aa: CASSSGPSTSYGYTF

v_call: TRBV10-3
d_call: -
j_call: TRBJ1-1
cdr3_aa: CAISESGPESYTEAFF

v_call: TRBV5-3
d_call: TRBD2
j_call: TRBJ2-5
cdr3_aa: CASSWGGKRQETQYF

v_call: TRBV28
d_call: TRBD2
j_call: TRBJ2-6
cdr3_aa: CASSLASGSSHSGANVLTF

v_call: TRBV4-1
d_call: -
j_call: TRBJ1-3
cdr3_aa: CASSQESAHISGNTIYF

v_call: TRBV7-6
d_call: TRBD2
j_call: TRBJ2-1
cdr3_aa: CASSLDGRANDEQFF

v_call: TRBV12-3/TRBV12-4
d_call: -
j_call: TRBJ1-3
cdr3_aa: CASTPKVNTIYF

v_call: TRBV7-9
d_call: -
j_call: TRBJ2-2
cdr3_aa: CASRSPSGTGELFF

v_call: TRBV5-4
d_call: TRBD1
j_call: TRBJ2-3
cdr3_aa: CASSFSTRDRYF

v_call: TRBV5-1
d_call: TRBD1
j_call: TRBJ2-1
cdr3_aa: CASRRTGTGAYNEQFF

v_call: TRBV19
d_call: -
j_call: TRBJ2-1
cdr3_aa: CASSGGENEQFF

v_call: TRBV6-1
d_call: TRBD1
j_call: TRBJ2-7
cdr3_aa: CASSLKVIVGTGGIYEQYF

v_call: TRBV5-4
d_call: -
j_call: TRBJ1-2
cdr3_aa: CASSLAKQVNYGYTF

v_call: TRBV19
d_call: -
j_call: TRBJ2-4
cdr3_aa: CASSIGTAFGGKTIQYF

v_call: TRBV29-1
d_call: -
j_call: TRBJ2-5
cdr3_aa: CSVNTYQETQYF

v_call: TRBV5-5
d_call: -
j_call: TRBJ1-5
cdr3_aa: CASRFPTVNNQPQHF

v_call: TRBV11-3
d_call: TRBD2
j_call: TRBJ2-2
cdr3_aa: CASSKSGGITGELFF

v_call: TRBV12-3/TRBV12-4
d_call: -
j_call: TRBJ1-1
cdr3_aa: CASSQSGSPRGAFF

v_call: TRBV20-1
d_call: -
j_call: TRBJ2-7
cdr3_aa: CSASGRRAYEQYF

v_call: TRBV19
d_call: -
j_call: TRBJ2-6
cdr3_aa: CASSIVTPGANVLTF

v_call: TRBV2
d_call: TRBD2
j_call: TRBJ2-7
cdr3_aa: CASTVSGRAYEQYF

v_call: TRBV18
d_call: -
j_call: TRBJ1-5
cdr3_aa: CASSPLGGQPQHF

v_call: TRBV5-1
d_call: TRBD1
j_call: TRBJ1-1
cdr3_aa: CASRVGQTNTEAFF

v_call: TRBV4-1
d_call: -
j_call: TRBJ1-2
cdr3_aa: CASSQVPDRFYGYTF

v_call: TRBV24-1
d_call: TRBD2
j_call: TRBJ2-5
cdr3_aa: CATSDPRGSGKETQYF

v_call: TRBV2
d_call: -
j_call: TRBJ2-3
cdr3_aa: CASFNQLTDTQYF

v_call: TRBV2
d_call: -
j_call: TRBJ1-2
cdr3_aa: CASSESVQDAYGYTF

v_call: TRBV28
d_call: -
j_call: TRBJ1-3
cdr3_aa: CASSPEGDYSGNTIYF

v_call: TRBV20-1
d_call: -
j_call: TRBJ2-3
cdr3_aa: CSARVRVSTDTQYF

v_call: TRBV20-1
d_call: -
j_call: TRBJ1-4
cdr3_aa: CSARDIRDLATNEKLFF

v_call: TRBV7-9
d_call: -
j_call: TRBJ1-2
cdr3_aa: CASSRKEYGYTF

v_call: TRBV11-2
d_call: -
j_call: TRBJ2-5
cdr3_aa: CASSPLRGGSAQYF

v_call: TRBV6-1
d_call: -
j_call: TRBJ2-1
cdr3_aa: CASRPGVAYNEQFF

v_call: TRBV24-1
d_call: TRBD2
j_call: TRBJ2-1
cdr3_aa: CATSDYAGGAWNEQFF